The next 25 T cell receptor beta chains were all read from a single sample in a study of blood T cell repertoires in COVID-19. Profiling relied on immunoSEQ multiplex PCR, and the TCRdb table lists in-frame clones only, not all of them. The sample includes some 310,000 clones, roughly 90% of them seen just once. The source material was peripheral blood. These receptor sequences come from a woman in her 30s with COVID-19, enrolled during active disease.

In DNA form, the CDR3 reads TGTGCCTGGGGTTCGGGTCCGAGTAATTCACCCCTCCACTTT. Amino acid sequence: CAWGSGPSNSPLHF. The rearrangement links TRBV30 to TRBJ1-6; D is undetermined. The germline CDR1 and CDR2 sequences are GTSNPN and SVGIG (reference sequence). This CDR3 comprises 14 residues. Between the trimmed V and J ends, which lost 5 bases and 6 bases, there was a span of 14 bases. The complete variable domain, with remaining parts taken from reference TRBV30 and TRBJ1-6, reads SQTIHQWPATLVQPVGSPLSLECTVEGTSNPNLYWYRQAAGRGLQLLFYSVGIGQISSEVPQNLSASRPQDRQFILSSKKLLLSDSGFYLCAWGSGPSNSPLHFGNGTRLTVT.

The rearrangement links TRBV6-1 to TRBJ2-2; perhaps TRBD1 as D (6 bases). V lost 2 bases, J lost 3 bases, and 10 bases lay in between. The CDR3 spans 15 residues. Germline CDR1 MNHNS, CDR2 SASEGT. This CDR3 is CASSELWGHTGELFF. The CDR3 coding sequence is TGTGCCAGCAGTGAACTGTGGGGGCACACCGGGGAGCTGTTTTTT.

The chain recombines TRBV28 with TRBJ2-7; 11 nucleotides align to TRBD1. This CDR3 has 14 amino acids. Germline CDR1 MDHEN, CDR2 SYDVKM. With V trimmed by 3 bases and J by 5 bases, 3 bases remained unmatched. CDR3 amino acids: CASSLGQGGDEQYF. The CDR3, as DNA: TGTGCCAGCAGTTTGGGACAGGGGGGCGACGAGCAGTACTTC.

The rearrangement links TRBV19 to TRBJ2-2; D is perhaps TRBD1 (6 bases). In germline, CDR1 is LNHDA, CDR2 SQIVND (reference sequence). The ends were cut back, 6 bases at V and 9 bases at J, with 14 bases in the middle. The CDR3 runs to 13 residues. The CDR3 region has the DNA TGTGCCAGTAGAAACAGGGTTCCCCGGGAGCTGTTTTTT. Residues: CASRNRVPRELFF.

The chain couples TRBV10-3 to TRBJ1-6; 7 bases line up with TRBD1. Per the germline V gene, CDR1 is ENHRY and CDR2 is SYGVKD. The CDR3 covers 15 residues. V was pared by 7 bases and J by 3 bases, with 6 bases of the junction left unmatched. CDR3 protein: CAIIGQVLYNSPLHF. DNA for the CDR3: TGTGCCATCATTGGACAGGTCCTCTATAATTCACCCCTCCACTTT.

The chain employs TRBV21-1 and TRBJ2-1; TRBD1, as called in the table, went unchecked against the DNA. TRBV21-1 counts as a pseudogene. The length of the CDR3 is 16 residues. CDR3 sequence reads: CASRNRIFSPYNEQFF. DNA for the CDR3: TGTGCCAGCAGGAACAGGATATTTTCCCCCTACAATGAGCAGTTCTTC.

The chain has TRBV5-6 and TRBJ2-7; 9 bases align to TRBD1. The germline V gene encodes CDR1 SGHDT and CDR2 YYEEEE. Unmatched junction bases numbered 5, after V lost 4 bases and J lost 3 bases. This CDR3 is built from 14 residues. DNA of the CDR3: TGTGCCAGCAGCGGGACGGACAGGGGCTACGAGCAGTACTTC. Amino acids: CASSGTDRGYEQYF. The full variable domain, completed using reference TRBV5-6 and TRBJ2-7, is DAGVTQSPTHLIKTRGQQVTLRCSPKSGHDTVSWYQQALGQGPQFIFQYYEEEERQRGNFPDRFSGHQFPNYSSELNVNALLLGDSALYLCASSGTDRGYEQYFGPGTRLTVT.

The rearrangement uses TRBV4-1 and TRBJ1-2, with D uncertain. CDR1 is MGHRA and CDR2 is YSYEKL in the germline V gene. V was cut by 0 bases and J by 4 bases, with 9 bases left in between. The CDR3 loop spans 14 amino acids. In DNA form, the CDR3 reads TGCGCCAGCAGCCAAGAAATCCAGTTCTATGGCTACACCTTC. Residues: CASSQEIQFYGYTF.

The V gene is TRBV15, the J gene TRBJ2-5; TRBD2 matches 13 bases. This CDR3 spans 17 amino acids. J lost 4 bases, V lost 6 bases, and 11 bases had no gene match. The germline V gene has CDR1 LNHNV and CDR2 YYDKDF (reference sequence). The DNA of the CDR3 is TGTGCCACCAGTATAGGACTAGCGGGAGTCGGGAGAGAGACCCAGTACTTC. Translation gives CATSIGLAGVGRETQYF.

V usage is TRBV10-3 and J usage is TRBJ1-2; 9 bases fit TRBD1. Looked up from germline, CDR1 is ENHRY and CDR2 is SYGVKD. The CDR3 extends over 15 amino acids. The V and J ends lost 4 bases and 8 bases, in that order; junction bases with no gene match: 11. The DNA for the CDR3 is TGTGCCATCAGTGCCTTGACAGGGGGACCCTCGGGCTACACCTTC. Residues: CAISALTGGPSGYTF.

This clone is a singleton in its sample. This chain joins TRBV7-2 and TRBJ2-3, with 9 bases aligning to TRBD2. V gave up 2 bases and J gave up 4 bases; unmatched junction bases: 4. This CDR3 has 15 residues. From germline, CDR1 is SGHTA and CDR2 FQGNSA. The CDR3 DNA follows: TGTGCCAGCAGCTTATCCAGCGGGAGGCCAGATACGCAGTATTTT. Encoded protein: CASSLSSGRPDTQYF.

The gene calls are TRBV6-6 and TRBJ1-4; a possible D gene is TRBD1 (6 bases). CDR1 is MNHNY, CDR2 SVGAGI, per germline (reference sequence). Trimming cost V 5 bases and J 5 bases, with 12 bases left between them. This CDR3 region has 14 residues. This chain's CDR3 is CASSRQDLNEKLFF. The CDR3 bases are TGTGCCAGCAGTCGACAGGATTTGAATGAAAAACTGTTTTTT.

This clone was seen more than once but under ten times. V is TRBV19 and J is TRBJ1-4, with D perhaps matching TRBD1 (5 bases). V was pared by 5 bases and J by 5 bases, with 21 bases between. The CDR3 runs 17 residues. The germline V gene has CDR1 LNHDA and CDR2 SQIVND (reference sequence). The CDR3 is CASSRVEVGRANEKLFF. In DNA, the CDR3 is TGTGCCAGTAGTCGAGTTGAGGTGGGCAGGGCGAATGAAAAACTGTTTTTT.

The chain combines TRBV6-5 with TRBJ1-3; tentatively, D is TRBD1 (5 bases). The V and J ends lost 6 bases and 0 bases respectively, with 12 bases between them. The CDR3 length is 15 residues. Germline CDR1 and CDR2: MNHEY and SVGAGI. The CDR3 bases are TGTGCCAGCAGACCCGACAGCAACTCTGGAAACACCATATATTTT. Translating it yields CASRPDSNSGNTIYF.

This chain links TRBV5-1 with TRBJ2-3; 16 bases are shared with TRBD2. The junction had 7 bases not matched to a gene; V was cut back by 6 bases and J by 6 bases. The V gene's germline CDR1 is SGHRS and CDR2 YFSETQ. The CDR3 totals 16 residues. Written as DNA, the CDR3 is TGCGCCAGCACCCCGGGACTAGCGGGAGGGCGCGATACGCAGTATTTT. Translation gives CASTPGLAGGRDTQYF.

The genes are TRBV6-5 and TRBJ1-1; 11 nucleotides line up with TRBD1. Germline lookup yields CDR1 MNHEY and CDR2 SVGAGI. Trimming removed 5 bases from V and 10 bases from J; junction bases left unmatched: 6. This CDR3 has 13 amino acids. The CDR3 coding sequence is TGTGCCAGCAGTACAGGGACAGGGGGGGGAGCTTTCTTT. Translation: CASSTGTGGGAFF.

The chain is built from TRBV11-2 and TRBJ2-7, with a tentative D call TRBD1 (6 bases). The V gene's germline CDR1 is SGHAT and CDR2 FQNNGV. The CDR3 runs 14 residues. Trimming pared 0 bases from V and 1 base from J, leaving 7 bases between. The CDR3, as DNA: TGTGCCAGCAGCTTAGAAGGACAGTCCTACGAGCAGTACTTC. Translation: CASSLEGQSYEQYF.

The rearrangement links TRBV5-4 to TRBJ2-5; D is unclear. This CDR3 region has 14 residues. V was shortened by 1 base and J by 1 base, with 8 bases between the two germline ends. Germline V gives CDR1 SGHNT, CDR2 YYREEE (reference sequence). The CDR3 nucleotides are TGTGCCAGCAGCTTGTTTATGCGCCAAGAGACCCAGTACTTC. Encoded protein: CASSLFMRQETQYF.

This chain's CDR3 is CASSQDSTESNYGYTF. The CDR3 DNA follows: TGCGCCAGCAGCCAAGATTCCACAGAGTCTAACTATGGCTACACCTTC. The chain carries TRBV4-1 and TRBJ1-2; D call uncertain. The CDR3 is made up of 16 amino acids. The V gene's germline CDR1 is MGHRA and CDR2 YSYEKL. V was trimmed by 0 bases and J by 0 bases, leaving 11 bases between them.

V gene TRBV14 combines with J gene TRBJ2-5; TRBD1 matches 11 bases. Trimming at V came to 2 bases and at J to 5 bases, leaving 7 bases not matched to a gene. Germline CDR1 is SGHDN and CDR2 is FVKESK. The length of the CDR3 is 16 residues. CDR3 residues: CASSQYGTGGLETQYF. The CDR3 DNA is TGTGCCAGCAGCCAATACGGGACAGGGGGTTTGGAGACCCAGTACTTC.

The chain has TRBV30 and TRBJ1-6; D possibly corresponds to TRBD1 (5 bases). The CDR3 totals 16 residues. Per the germline V gene, CDR1 is GTSNPN and CDR2 is SVGIG (reference sequence). Trimming pared 3 bases from V and 6 bases from J, leaving 18 bases between. CDR3 protein: CAWRPNSGTANSPLHF. The CDR3 DNA reads TGTGCCTGGAGACCTAACTCCGGGACTGCTAATTCACCCCTCCACTTT. Drawing the rest from reference TRBV30 and TRBJ1-6, the complete variable domain is SQTIHQWPATLVQPVGSPLSLECTVEGTSNPNLYWYRQAAGRGLQLLFYSVGIGQISSEVPQNLSASRPQDRQFILSSKKLLLSDSGFYLCAWRPNSGTANSPLHFGNGTRLTVT.

The rearrangement links TRBV30 to TRBJ2-6; 12 positions match TRBD2. Trimming cost V 2 bases and J 4 bases; bases outside gene matches: 6. Germline V gives CDR1 GTSNPN, CDR2 SVGIG (reference sequence). This CDR3 comprises 17 residues. DNA for the CDR3: TGTGCCTGGAGTCGACTAGCGGGAGTTGCGGGGGCCAACGTCCTGACTTTC. Translation gives CAWSRLAGVAGANVLTF.

The chain uses TRBV5-1 and TRBJ1-6; 8 nucleotides match TRBD1. V lost 4 bases and J lost 9; bases outside the gene matches: 18. Germline V CDR1 and CDR2: SGHRS, YFSETQ. CDR3 size: 18 residues. CDR3 amino acids: CASSRTVVTGEGSSPLHF. The CDR3 nucleotides read TGCGCCAGCAGCCGGACCGTTGTGACAGGGGAGGGGTCTTCACCCCTCCACTTT.

V usage is TRBV2 and J usage is TRBJ1-2, with D perhaps matching TRBD1 (5 bases). The CDR3 totals 13 residues. V dropped 1 base and J dropped 4 bases, with 7 bases sitting between them. Germline-derived CDR1 and CDR2 are SNHLY and FYNNEI. Here the CDR3 DNA reads TGTGCCAGCAGTGAAGGTCAGGGCTATGGCTACACCTTC. The encoded protein is CASSEGQGYGYTF.

The rearrangement joins TRBV6-5 to TRBJ2-1; 9 nucleotides align to TRBD2. The length of the CDR3 is 15 residues. The V gene end was trimmed by 10 bases and the J gene end by 5 bases; junction bases not matched to a gene: 12. Germline CDR1 reads MNHEY; CDR2 reads SVGAGI. The CDR3 coding sequence is TGTGCCACCACAGGGGCTAGCGGGGATGACAATGAGCAGTTCTTC. This gives the protein CATTGASGDDNEQFF.